This T cell receptor beta chain was sequenced for a study of OX40 agonist ivuxolimab in advanced cancers. For the study at large: Patients undergoing dose escalation presented with hepatocellular carcinoma, melanoma, renal cell or head and neck cancer. Of the participants, about 40% had some prior anti-PD-1, anti-PD-L1 or anti-CTLA-4 therapy, which was allowed.

This clone has only one observation. The antigen is undetermined. Sequencing was performed with immunoSEQ multiplex PCR; in TCRdb, only in-frame clones are kept and a portion is missing. Altogether nearly 85,000 clones are present, over 80% being singletons, with the ten largest covering around 0.84%. Blood draws occurred at baseline, cycle 4 day 1, and cycle 7 day 1. Trimming took 0 bases from V and 8 from J; bases not matched to a gene: 4. The germline gives CDR1 SGHNT, CDR2 YYREEE (reference sequence). The CDR3 runs 13 residues. Study outcomes and limitations: The study found that CD8+ T cells averaged more expanded clones than CD4+.

The sequence came from an adult with an advanced solid tumor such as melanoma, head and neck, liver or kidney cancer. The sequencing here drew on CD4+ or CD8+ T cells sorted from blood, taken in a trial of the OX40 agonist ivuxolimab. The chain couples TRBV5-4 to TRBJ1-2; 7 bases match TRBD1. CDR3 DNA: TGTGCCAGCAGCTTGGGACAGGGCGAAGGCTACACCTTC. It yields the protein CASSLGQGEGYTF. Full variable domain (missing parts from reference TRBV5-4 and TRBJ1-2): ETGVTQSPTHLIKTRGQQVTLRCSSQSGHNTVSWYQQALGQGPQFIFQYYREEENGRGNFPPRFSGLQFPNYSSELNVNALELDDSALYLCASSLGQGEGYTFGSGTRLTVV.